A selection of T cell receptor beta chains follows, all from one sample in a study of blood T cell repertoires in COVID-19. Sequencing was performed with immunoSEQ multiplex PCR; in TCRdb, only in-frame clones are kept and a portion is missing. This table holds 360,000 or so clones, around 90% found once. The specimen was peripheral blood. These receptor sequences come from a man aged 18 to 30 with active or convalescent COVID-19. The CDR3 runs from the conserved cysteine through the conserved F or W. D genes are given only for firm matches. Part of the rows lack a size; the others show once, few, many or a class for expanded clones.

v_gene	j_gene	abundance	d_gene	CDR3aa	CDR3nt
TRBV5-4	TRBJ2-3	.	TRBD1	CASSLLEGAGDTQYF	TGTGCCAGCAGCTTGTTAGAGGGGGCGGGAGATACGCAGTATTTT
TRBV6-4	TRBJ2-1	.	TRBD2	CASSVTGGLDEQFF	TGTGCCAGCAGTGTTACGGGAGGGTTGGATGAGCAGTTCTTC
TRBV19	TRBJ2-7	.	.	CASSWISGEQYF	TGTGCCAGTAGTTGGATAAGCGGCGAGCAGTACTTC
TRBV4-3	TRBJ2-7	.	.	CASSQAVNYEQYF	TGCGCCAGCAGCCAAGCAGTAAACTACGAGCAGTACTTC
TRBV20-1	TRBJ1-5	.	.	CSASSTDNQPQHF	TGCAGTGCTAGTAGCACAGACAATCAGCCCCAGCATTTT
TRBV7-2	TRBJ1-1	.	.	CASSLGHLGAEAFF	TGTGCCAGCAGCTTAGGACACCTCGGGGCTGAAGCTTTCTTT
TRBV28	TRBJ2-3	.	TRBD2	CASSFPGTSGRTDTQYF	TGTGCCAGCAGTTTCCCCGGGACTAGCGGGCGCACAGATACGCAGTATTTT
TRBV28	TRBJ2-5	.	.	CASSWGQRATQYF	TGTGCCAGCAGTTGGGGACAGCGGGCGACCCAGTACTTC
TRBV23-1	TRBJ2-1	.	TRBD1	CASSQYRTGVEGDLNEQFF	TGCGCCAGCAGTCAATATAGGACAGGGGTTGAGGGTGACCTCAATGAGCAGTTCTTC
TRBV28	TRBJ1-6	few	TRBD1	CATHPGRGRNSPLHF	TGTGCCACCCACCCTGGCAGGGGGCGGAATTCACCCCTCCACTTT
TRBV11-2	TRBJ1-6	.	.	CASSRGGGGSPLHF	TGTGCCAGCAGCCGCGGTGGTGGTGGTTCACCCCTCCACTTT
TRBV5-1	TRBJ1-1	few	.	CASSLGSGGVEAFF	TGCGCCAGCAGCTTGGGGAGCGGGGGCGTTGAAGCTTTCTTT
TRBV27	TRBJ2-1	.	.	CASSAQGNEQFF	TGTGCCAGCAGTGCCCAGGGGAATGAGCAGTTCTTC
TRBV29-1	TRBJ2-7	.	.	CSVESRDYEQYF	TGCAGCGTTGAAAGCAGGGACTACGAGCAGTACTTC
TRBV12-3/TRBV12-4	TRBJ1-1	.	.	CASSLQGFAEAFF	TGTGCCAGCAGTTTACAGGGATTCGCTGAAGCTTTCTTT
TRBV29-1	TRBJ1-2	.	TRBD1	CSGTLGQGYTF	TGCAGCGGGACATTGGGACAGGGCTACACCTTC
TRBV5-4	TRBJ1-1	.	.	CASSLTHRSDTEAFF	TGTGCCAGCAGCTTGACCCACAGGTCTGATACTGAAGCTTTCTTT
TRBV28	TRBJ2-1	.	.	CASSSLREPTYNEQFF	TGTGCCAGCAGTTCCCTGAGGGAGCCCACCTACAATGAGCAGTTCTTC
TRBV6-5	TRBJ1-5	.	.	CASTAQNNQPQHF	TGTGCCAGCACCGCCCAGAACAATCAGCCCCAGCATTTT
TRBV7-8	TRBJ2-7	.	TRBD1	CASSAGQGLYF	TGTGCCAGCAGCGCCGGACAGGGCCTGTACTTC
TRBV7-2	TRBJ1-2	.	.	CASSPTGYYGYTF	TGTGCCAGCAGCCCCACAGGGTACTATGGCTACACCTTC
TRBV29-1	TRBJ1-1	.	TRBD1	CSAGTALDTEAFF	TGCAGCGCCGGGACAGCTCTAGACACTGAAGCTTTCTTT
TRBV6-5	TRBJ1-2	.	TRBD1	CASSYGQGEGYGYTF	TGTGCCAGCAGTTACGGACAGGGAGAAGGGTATGGCTACACCTTC
TRBV6-5	TRBJ1-2	.	.	CASSYHRVNYGYTF	TGTGCCAGCAGTTACCACAGGGTAAACTATGGCTACACCTTC
TRBV4-1	TRBJ2-3	.	TRBD2	CASSHPAGGSYTQYF	TGCGCCAGCAGCCACCCAGCGGGGGGCTCCTATACGCAGTATTTT